There are a few counts of the clone carrying this T cell receptor beta chain. Its antigen is as yet unknown. The V and J ends lost 0 bases and 10 bases, in that order; junction bases with no gene match: 12. Germline V gene data show CDR1 as MNHNS and CDR2 as SASEGT. This CDR3 is built from 17 residues. TCRdb analysed the 5' RACE reads with MiXCR anew, one entry per CDR3 protein. The table shows 400,000 to 500,000 distinct CDR3 sequences, with about 20% occurring only once. The data are from a study of T-cell memory formation after mild COVID-19. Study in general: Most TCR clusters belonged to a single donor.

The study, taken as a whole, reports: Contracting CD4+ clones lay largely in CM and EM, with CD8+ ones residing in EMRA.

The chain couples TRBV6-1 to TRBJ2-1, with 10 positions matching TRBD2. Specimen: PBMCs or a T cell subset sorted from them (not recorded which). This receptor was taken from an adult woman who had mild COVID-19 (a few samples of this study predate the infection). Cell type and time point are not known. DNA for the CDR3: TGTGCCAGCAGTGAAGCTGTAGGAGCGGGGGGGCGAAAGGAGCAGTTCTTC. Protein product: CASSEAVGAGGRKEQFF.